A selection of T cell receptor beta chains follows, all from one sample in a study of T cell responses to AZD1222 COVID-19 vaccine. Measured with immunoSEQ multiplex PCR; TCRdb has only the in-frame clones, and not every one. The data contain approximately 150,000 clones, about 90% of them singletons. The sequences come from peripheral blood, collected 28 days after the second dose of the MenACWY control vaccine. The source is an adult who received the MenACWY meningococcal vaccine as a control. CDR3s include the opening cysteine and the closing phenylalanine or tryptophan. The D gene is left open where the match is weak. Size is stated for part of the rows, as once, few or many counts, or as a class when the clone is expanded.

TRBV4-3	TRBD1	TRBJ2-1	NA	CASSEDRGSYNEQFF	TGCGCCAGCAGCGAAGACAGGGGTTCCTACAATGAGCAGTTCTTC
TRBV11-2	TRBD2	TRBJ2-1	NA	CASSLALAGAEQFF	TGTGCCAGCAGCTTAGCACTAGCGGGAGCTGAGCAGTTCTTC
TRBV11-1	NA	TRBJ2-3	NA	CASSLDLNTQYF	TGTGCCAGCAGCTTAGATTTGAATACGCAGTATTTT
TRBV5-5	NA	TRBJ1-1	NA	CASIGWGSIMNTEAFF	TGTGCCAGCATCGGGTGGGGCAGTATCATGAACACTGAAGCTTTCTTT
TRBV19	NA	TRBJ1-2	NA	CASSIGAAPNYGYTF	TGTGCCAGTAGTATAGGGGCCGCGCCTAACTATGGCTACACCTTC
TRBV12-3/TRBV12-4	TRBD1	TRBJ1-1	NA	CASSTQGTEAFF	TGTGCCAGCAGTACACAGGGGACTGAAGCTTTCTTT
TRBV6-2/TRBV6-3	NA	TRBJ2-5	NA	CASSLTRTPYQETQYF	TGTGCCAGCAGTCTGACGCGGACACCGTACCAAGAGACCCAGTACTTC
TRBV6-6	TRBD2	TRBJ2-3	NA	CASSFTSGGAGTQYF	TGTGCCAGCAGTTTCACTAGCGGGGGGGCCGGTACGCAGTATTTT
TRBV19	NA	TRBJ1-5	NA	CASRGGVGNQPQHF	TGTGCCAGTAGAGGTGGGGTAGGCAATCAGCCCCAGCATTTT
TRBV28	TRBD1	TRBJ2-1	NA	CASSPLVNRGPYNEQFF	TGTGCCAGCAGCCCGTTAGTGAACAGGGGCCCCTACAATGAGCAGTTCTTC
TRBV28	TRBD2	TRBJ2-3	NA	CASSPGTRADTQYF	TGTGCCAGCAGCCCCGGGACTAGGGCCGATACGCAGTATTTT
TRBV16	NA	TRBJ1-5	NA	CASSQSIVSNQPQHF	TGTGCCAGCAGCCAATCAATCGTAAGCAATCAGCCCCAGCATTTT
TRBV7-9	NA	TRBJ1-2	once	CASSLGEEDGYTF	TGTGCCAGCAGCTTAGGGGAGGAGGATGGCTACACCTTC
TRBV23-1	NA	TRBJ2-5	NA	CASSQGNRDPRRGTQYF	TGCGCCAGCAGTCAGGGGAACCGGGACCCTAGGCGGGGGACCCAGTACTTC
TRBV4-3	NA	TRBJ2-1	few	CASSQAWFPYNEQFF	TGCGCCAGCAGCCAAGCCTGGTTCCCCTACAATGAGCAGTTCTTC
TRBV19	TRBD1	TRBJ2-7	NA	CASSPGQGAGEQYF	TGTGCCAGTAGTCCTGGACAGGGGGCTGGGGAGCAGTACTTC
TRBV2	NA	TRBJ1-2	NA	CASRTGLDLTYGYTF	TGTGCCAGCAGAACAGGGTTGGATCTCACCTATGGCTACACCTTC
TRBV27	TRBD1	TRBJ2-7	NA	CASSPQGALGNEQYF	TGTGCCAGCAGTCCACAGGGGGCCCTTGGGAACGAGCAGTACTTC
TRBV2	NA	TRBJ2-1	NA	CASSDGGAGRGPYNEQFF	TGTGCCAGCAGTGACGGTGGGGCGGGGCGAGGACCCTACAATGAGCAGTTCTTC
TRBV19	NA	TRBJ2-2	NA	CASSIWAQGRTGELFF	TGTGCCAGTAGTATCTGGGCGCAGGGGCGGACCGGGGAGCTGTTTTTT
TRBV2	TRBD1	TRBJ1-6	NA	CASSPGQGGSPLHF	TGTGCCAGCAGCCCGGGACAGGGAGGTTCACCCCTCCACTTT
TRBV5-1	TRBD2	TRBJ2-1	NA	CASSPQLAGGNYNEQFF	TGCGCCAGCAGCCCCCAACTAGCGGGGGGCAACTACAATGAGCAGTTCTTC
TRBV5-8	NA	TRBJ2-2	NA	CASSLLTSMNTGELFF	TGTGCCAGCAGCTTACTGACGTCGATGAACACCGGGGAGCTGTTTTTT
TRBV9	NA	TRBJ1-4	NA	CASSVFGTGTTNEKLFF	TGTGCCAGCAGCGTTTTTGGCACAGGGACAACTAATGAAAAACTGTTTTTT
TRBV23-1	NA	TRBJ1-1	NA	CASSQRGRGNTEAFF	TGCGCCAGCAGTCAACGGGGTAGGGGGAACACTGAAGCTTTCTTT
TRBV5-1	NA	TRBJ1-2	once	CASSSGERGYTF	TGCGCCAGCAGCTCGGGGGAGCGAGGCTACACCTTC
TRBV7-2	NA	TRBJ2-7	NA	CASSLDFMDYEQYF	TGTGCCAGCAGCTTGGACTTCATGGACTACGAGCAGTACTTC
TRBV20-1	NA	TRBJ2-5	NA	CSARQETQYF	TGCAGTGCTAGACAGGAGACCCAGTACTTC
TRBV19	NA	TRBJ1-5	NA	CATRLPGGNQPQHF	TGTGCCACTCGCCTCCCAGGAGGTAATCAGCCCCAGCATTTT
TRBV5-1	TRBD2	TRBJ2-3	NA	CASSLRLAGEFTDTQYF	TGCGCCAGCAGCTTGAGGCTAGCGGGGGAATTCACAGATACGCAGTATTTT
TRBV7-7	NA	TRBJ2-5	NA	CASSFIEQETQYF	TGTGCTAGCAGCTTTATCGAACAAGAGACCCAGTACTTC
TRBV28	TRBD2	TRBJ2-5	NA	CAATKSGGLETQYF	TGTGCTGCCACGAAAAGCGGGGGTTTGGAGACCCAGTACTTC
TRBV19	TRBD1	TRBJ2-3	NA	CASSDTGGLRDTQYF	TGTGCCAGTAGTGATACAGGGGGCTTAAGGGATACGCAGTATTTT
TRBV30	NA	TRBJ1-4	NA	CALSRGDGLREKLFF	TGTGCCCTCTCCCGGGGGGATGGTCTGCGGGAAAAACTGTTTTTT
TRBV27	NA	TRBJ1-5	NA	CASSLSGGFGNQPQHF	TGTGCCAGCAGTTTATCGGGCGGTTTTGGCAATCAGCCCCAGCATTTT
TRBV19	NA	TRBJ1-6	NA	CASSRGNSPLHF	TGTGCCAGTAGTCGTGGGAATTCACCCCTCCACTTT
TRBV5-6	NA	TRBJ1-5	NA	CASSRGRPYSNQPQHF	TGTGCCAGCAGCCGTGGACGGCCCTATAGCAATCAGCCCCAGCATTTT
TRBV28	NA	TRBJ2-5	NA	CASSLSGGEETQYF	TGTGCCAGCAGTTTATCTGGGGGCGAAGAGACCCAGTACTTC
TRBV2	NA	TRBJ2-4	NA	CASSDGVAKNIQYF	TGTGCCAGCAGTGACGGGGTAGCCAAAAACATTCAGTACTTC
TRBV7-3	NA	TRBJ2-3	NA	CASSSRVQADTQYF	TGTGCCAGCAGCTCCAGGGTTCAGGCAGATACGCAGTATTTT
TRBV6-5	NA	TRBJ2-2	NA	CASKVSDRNTGELFF	TGTGCCAGCAAGGTGTCGGACAGAAACACCGGGGAGCTGTTTTTT
TRBV6-2/TRBV6-3	NA	TRBJ2-3	NA	CASSPLADTQYF	TGTGCCAGCAGCCCACTCGCAGATACGCAGTATTTT
TRBV18	TRBD2	TRBJ2-1	NA	CASSPGTSWEQFF	TGTGCCAGCTCACCAGGGACTAGTTGGGAGCAGTTCTTC
TRBV19	NA	TRBJ2-1	NA	CASSLGGPSYNEQFF	TGTGCCAGTAGTTTGGGGGGGCCGTCTTACAATGAGCAGTTCTTC
TRBV28	NA	TRBJ2-3	NA	CASSFSGFTDTQYF	TGTGCCAGCAGTTTTTCCGGGTTCACAGATACGCAGTATTTT
TRBV3-1/TRBV3-2	NA	TRBJ2-2	once	CASSQIGSAGELFF	TGTGCCAGCAGCCAAATTGGTTCGGCCGGGGAGCTGTTTTTT
TRBV15	NA	TRBJ1-2	NA	CATSRGGGINYGYTF	TGTGCCACCAGCAGAGGTGGAGGAATCAACTATGGCTACACCTTC
TRBV19	NA	TRBJ2-7	NA	CASSIEGSTYEQYF	TGTGCCAGTAGTATAGAGGGCAGTACCTACGAGCAGTACTTC
TRBV3-1/TRBV3-2	NA	TRBJ2-7	NA	CASSQVIDSYEQYF	TGTGCCAGCAGCCAAGTTATAGACTCCTACGAGCAGTACTTC
TRBV24-1	NA	TRBJ1-5	NA	CATSDNTGVVEPQHF	TGTGCCACCAGTGATAACACGGGAGTCGTAGAGCCCCAGCATTTT
TRBV29-1	NA	TRBJ2-7	NA	CSAGQRAYEQYF	TGCAGCGCGGGACAGCGGGCCTACGAGCAGTACTTC
TRBV6-5	TRBD1	TRBJ2-2	NA	CASRGTGPTGELFF	TGTGCCAGCAGGGGGACAGGGCCCACCGGGGAGCTGTTTTTT
TRBV19	TRBD2	TRBJ2-5	NA	CASSIGGLAGVETQYF	TGTGCCAGTAGTATAGGAGGACTAGCGGGTGTTGAGACCCAGTACTTC
TRBV6-5	NA	TRBJ1-3	NA	CASSYDTGMTGNTIYF	TGTGCCAGCAGTTACGACACAGGGATGACTGGAAACACCATATATTTT
TRBV6-4	NA	TRBJ1-1	NA	CASSQTVNTEAFF	TGTGCCAGCAGCCAGACAGTGAACACTGAAGCTTTCTTT